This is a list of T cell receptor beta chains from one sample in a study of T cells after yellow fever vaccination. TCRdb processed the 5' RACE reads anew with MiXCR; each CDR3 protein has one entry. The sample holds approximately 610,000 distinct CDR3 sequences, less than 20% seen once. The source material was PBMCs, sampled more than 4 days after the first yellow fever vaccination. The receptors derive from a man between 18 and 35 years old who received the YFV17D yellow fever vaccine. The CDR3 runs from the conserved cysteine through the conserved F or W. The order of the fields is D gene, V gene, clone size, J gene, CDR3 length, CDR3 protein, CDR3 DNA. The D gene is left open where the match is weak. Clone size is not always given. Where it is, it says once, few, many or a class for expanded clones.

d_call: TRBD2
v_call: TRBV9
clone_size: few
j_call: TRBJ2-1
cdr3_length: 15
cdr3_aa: CASSPFAGDYNEQFF
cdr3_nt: TGTGCCAGCAGCCCGTTCGCGGGGGACTACAATGAGCAGTTCTTC

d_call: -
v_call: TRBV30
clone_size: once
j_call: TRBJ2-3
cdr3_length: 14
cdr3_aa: CAWSPGQGTDTQYF
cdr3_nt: TGTGCCTGGAGTCCGGGCCAAGGCACAGATACGCAGTATTTT

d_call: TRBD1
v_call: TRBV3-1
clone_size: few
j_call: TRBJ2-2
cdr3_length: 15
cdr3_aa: CASSHQPGGTGELFF
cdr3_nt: TGTGCCAGCAGCCACCAACCAGGGGGCACCGGGGAGCTGTTTTTT

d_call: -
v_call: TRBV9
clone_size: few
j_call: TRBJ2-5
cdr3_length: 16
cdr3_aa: CASSPFLSEGRETQYF
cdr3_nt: TGTGCCAGCAGCCCGTTTCTGAGCGAGGGGAGAGAGACCCAGTACTTC

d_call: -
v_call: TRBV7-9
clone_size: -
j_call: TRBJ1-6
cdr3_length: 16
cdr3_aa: CASSLDAGSNNSPLHF
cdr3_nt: TGTGCCAGCAGCTTAGATGCAGGGAGTAATAATTCACCCCTCCACTTT

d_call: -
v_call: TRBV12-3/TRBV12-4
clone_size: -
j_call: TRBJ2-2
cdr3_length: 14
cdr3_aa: CASSLGQIGGELFF
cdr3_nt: TGTGCCAGCAGTTTAGGACAGATAGGCGGGGAGCTGTTTTTT

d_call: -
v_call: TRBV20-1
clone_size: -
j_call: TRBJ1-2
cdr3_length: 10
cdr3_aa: CSPGESGYTF
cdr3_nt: TGCAGTCCAGGGGAGAGTGGCTACACCTTC

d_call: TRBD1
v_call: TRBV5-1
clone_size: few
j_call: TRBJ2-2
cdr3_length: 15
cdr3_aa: CDSKKQGARNGELFF
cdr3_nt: TGCGACAGCAAGAAACAGGGGGCGCGAAACGGGGAGCTGTTTTTT

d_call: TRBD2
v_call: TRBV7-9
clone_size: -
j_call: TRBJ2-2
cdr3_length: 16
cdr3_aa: CASSQEQPGGTGELFF
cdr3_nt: TGTGCCAGCAGCCAAGAACAGCCCGGGGGGACCGGGGAGCTGTTTTTT

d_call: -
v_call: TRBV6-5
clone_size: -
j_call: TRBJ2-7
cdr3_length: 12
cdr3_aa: CAASGSAYEQYF
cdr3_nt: TGTGCCGCTTCGGGCAGTGCCTACGAGCAGTACTTC

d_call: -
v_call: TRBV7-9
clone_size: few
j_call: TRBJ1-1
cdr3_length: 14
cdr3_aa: CASSLIGMNTEAFF
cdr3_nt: TGTGCCAGCAGCTTAATAGGTATGAACACTGAAGCTTTCTTT

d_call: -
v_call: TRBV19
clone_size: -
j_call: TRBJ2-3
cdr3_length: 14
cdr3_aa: CASTQATGSDTQYF
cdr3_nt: TGTGCCAGTACCCAAGCAACAGGGTCGGATACGCAGTATTTT

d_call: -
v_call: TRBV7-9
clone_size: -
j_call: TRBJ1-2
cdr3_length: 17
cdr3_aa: CASNSGVAGTSNYGYTF
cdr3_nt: TGTGCCAGCAACTCGGGGGTGGCAGGAACTTCTAACTATGGCTACACCTTC

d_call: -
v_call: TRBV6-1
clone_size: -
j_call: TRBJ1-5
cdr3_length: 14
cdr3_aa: CASSPDSHNQPQHF
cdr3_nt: TGTGCCAGCAGCCCGGACAGCCACAATCAGCCCCAGCATTTT

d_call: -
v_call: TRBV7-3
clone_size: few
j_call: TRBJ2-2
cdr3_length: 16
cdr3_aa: CASSPRTGANTGELFF
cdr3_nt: TGTGCCAGCAGCCCCCGGACCGGGGCGAACACCGGGGAGCTGTTTTTT

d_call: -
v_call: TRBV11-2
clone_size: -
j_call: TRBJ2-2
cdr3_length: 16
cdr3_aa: CASSLGWAGSAGELFF
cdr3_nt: TGTGCCAGCAGCTTGGGTTGGGCAGGGTCGGCCGGGGAGCTGTTTTTT